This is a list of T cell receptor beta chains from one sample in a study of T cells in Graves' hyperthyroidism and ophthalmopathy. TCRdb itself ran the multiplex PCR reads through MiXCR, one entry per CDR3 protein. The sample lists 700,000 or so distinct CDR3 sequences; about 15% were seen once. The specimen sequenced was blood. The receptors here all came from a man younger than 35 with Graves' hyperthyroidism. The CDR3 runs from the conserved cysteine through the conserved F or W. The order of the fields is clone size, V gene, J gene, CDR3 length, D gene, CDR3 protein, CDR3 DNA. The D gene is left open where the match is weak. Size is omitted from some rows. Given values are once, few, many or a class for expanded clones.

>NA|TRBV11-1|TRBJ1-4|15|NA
CASSSRQERNEKLFF
TGTGCCAGCAGCTCCCGACAGGAGCGGAATGAAAAACTGTTTTTT
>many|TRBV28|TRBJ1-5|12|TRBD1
CASKDRERPQHF
TGTGCCAGCAAGGACAGGGAAAGACCCCAGCATTTT
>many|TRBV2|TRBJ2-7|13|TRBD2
CASKRTSPIEQYF
TGTGCCAGCAAGCGGACTAGCCCTATCGAGCAGTACTTC
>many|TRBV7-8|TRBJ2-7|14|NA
CASSLEVGSYEQYF
TGTGCCAGCAGCTTAGAAGTGGGGTCCTACGAGCAGTACTTC
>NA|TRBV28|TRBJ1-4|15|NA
CASSKTGATNEKLFF
TGTGCCAGCAGTAAAACAGGTGCAACTAATGAAAAACTGTTTTTT
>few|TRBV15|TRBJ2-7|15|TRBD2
CATSRTSGSLYEQYF
TGTGCCACCAGCCGAACTAGCGGGAGTCTTTACGAGCAGTACTTC
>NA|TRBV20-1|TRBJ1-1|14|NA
CSARAGGGNTEAFF
TGCAGTGCTAGAGCCGGCGGAGGCAACACTGAAGCTTTCTTT
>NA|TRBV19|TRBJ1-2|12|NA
CASSWTSLGYTF
TGTGCCAGTAGTTGGACCTCTCTTGGCTACACCTTC
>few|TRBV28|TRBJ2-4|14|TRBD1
CASQPPGQKNIQYF
TGTGCCAGTCAACCCCCGGGACAGAAAAACATTCAGTACTTC
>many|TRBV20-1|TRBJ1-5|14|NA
CSARESYSNQPQHF
TGCAGTGCTAGAGAGAGTTATAGCAATCAGCCCCAGCATTTT
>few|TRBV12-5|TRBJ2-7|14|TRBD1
CASGPRDSSYEQYF
TGTGCTAGTGGTCCCCGGGACAGCTCCTACGAGCAGTACTTC
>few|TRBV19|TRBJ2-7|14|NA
CASSIGGGDYEQYF
TGTGCCAGTAGTATAGGGGGGGGCGACTACGAGCAGTACTTC
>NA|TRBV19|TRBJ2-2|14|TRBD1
CASTDRDRGRELFF
TGTGCCAGTACCGACCGGGACAGGGGCCGGGAGCTGTTTTTT
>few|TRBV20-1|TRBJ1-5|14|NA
CSASQGRVFQPQHF
TGCAGTGCTAGCCAGGGCAGGGTCTTTCAGCCCCAGCATTTT